Presented here are 9 T cell receptor beta chains from one specimen sequenced in a study of blood T cells in healthy people across ages. Through a sample-barcoded 5' primer and a J-beta primer mix, a second PCR was run for roughly 6 to 11 cycles. TCRdb reprocessed the 5' RACE reads with MiXCR, giving one entry per CDR3 protein. The sample includes 1.5 million to 2 million distinct CDR3 sequences, around 48% of them seen just once. Source material: blood. The receptor set was obtained from a woman aged 35 to 49 in good health.

The chain recombines TRBV7-9 with TRBJ2-5; maybe TRBD2 (5 bases). Germline V gene data show CDR1 as SEHNR and CDR2 as FQNEAQ (reference sequence). The CDR3 is made up of 15 amino acids. V was clipped by 4 bases and J by 4 bases, with 16 bases between them. The CDR3 protein is CASSSHGRDRETQYF. DNA for the CDR3: TGTGCCAGCAGCTCCCACGGCCGGGATCGAGAGACCCAGTACTTC.

V and J are TRBV28 and TRBJ2-3; 7 nucleotides match TRBD1. The CDR3 length is 18 residues. The junction had 12 bases not matched to a gene; V was cut back by 3 bases and J by 0 bases. Germline lookup yields CDR1 MDHEN and CDR2 SYDVKM. The CDR3 DNA is TGTGCCAGCAGTTTTCCGGGGACAGCAAGCCTTAGCACAGATACGCAGTATTTT. Its translation: CASSFPGTASLSTDTQYF.

The rearrangement uses TRBV7-3 and TRBJ2-1, with 9 bases matching TRBD2. This CDR3 contains 15 residues. V was clipped by 3 bases and J by 9 bases; unmatched bases: 9. Germline CDR1 SGHTA, CDR2 FQGTGA. For the CDR3, the DNA is TGTGCCAGCAGCTTTCTGGCTAGCGGGGTCGGTGAGCAGTTCTTC. Translating gives CASSFLASGVGEQFF.

The chain recombines TRBV27 with TRBJ2-1; no definite D call. Germline lookup yields CDR1 MNHEY and CDR2 SMNVEV (reference sequence). The CDR3 consists of 16 residues. Between the trimmed V and J ends, which lost 5 bases and 0 bases, there was a span of 14 bases. The CDR3 coding sequence is TGTGCCAGCAGTCCATCTCACGGAAGCTCCTACAATGAGCAGTTCTTC. Amino acid sequence: CASSPSHGSSYNEQFF.

The chain links TRBV12-3 or TRBV12-4 to TRBJ1-2; D not resolved. This CDR3 has 16 amino acids. V shed 6 bases and J shed 6 bases, with 23 bases lying between them. Here the CDR3 reads CASSPRTIGSSNGYTF. The CDR3 coding sequence is TGTGCCAGCAGCCCAAGGACCATCGGATCCTCTAATGGCTACACCTTC.

The CDR3 is CASSQDQTVQETQFF. In nucleotides, the CDR3 is TGTGCCAGCAGCCAAGATCAGACAGTTCAAGAGACCCAGTTCTTC. J is TRBJ2-5 and V is TRBV3-1; possible D gene TRBD1, 5 bases. The closer fit of TRBJ2-1 to the DNA end suggests the J call may be wrong. Germline V lookup: CDR1 LGHDT, CDR2 YNNKEL (reference sequence). The CDR3 is 15 amino acids.

Worth noting for this clonotype: A junction end diverges from the germline sequence, so it may reflect a read error. The rearrangement uses TRBV28 and TRBJ1-5, with unresolved D. Germline CDR1 is MDHEN and CDR2 is SYDVKM. The CDR3 loop spans 19 amino acids. For the CDR3, the DNA is TGTGCCTGCAGTTTCCCTCCCCCAGGTCTCCAACGCAATGATCAGCCCCAGCATTTT. Its protein product is CACSFPPPGLQRNDQPQHF.

V is TRBV7-2 and J is TRBJ1-5; D call uncertain. The CDR3 is made up of 14 amino acids. Per the germline V gene, CDR1 is SGHTA and CDR2 is FQGNSA. V was clipped by 4 bases and J by 0 bases, with 7 bases between them. This CDR3 reads CASSSRNSNQPQHF. In nucleotides, the CDR3 is TGTGCCAGCAGCTCTAGAAATAGCAATCAGCCCCAGCATTTT.

This clonotype was seen a few times. The rearrangement joins TRBV27 to TRBJ2-5; D remains ambiguous. TRBJ2-7 explains the end of the DNA better; the J call may be wrong. Germline V gives CDR1 MNHEY, CDR2 SMNVEV (reference sequence). CDR3 size: 11 residues. CDR3 nucleotides: TGTGCCAGCAGTCCCCCCTGCGAGCAGTACTTC. Residues: CASSPPCEQYF.